The 31 T cell receptor beta chains below all came from one sample that was sequenced in a study of T-cell memory formation after mild COVID-19. TCRdb reanalysed the 5' RACE reads using MiXCR and keeps one entry per CDR3 protein. Counted here are 530,000 or so distinct CDR3 sequences, 15% to 20% occurring once; the ten biggest clones make up roughly 7.7%. What was sequenced was PBMCs or a T cell subset sorted from them (not recorded which). These receptors all stem from an adult woman who had mild COVID-19 (a few samples of this study predate the infection). Cell type and time point are not known.

This clonotype was seen a handful of times. V and J are TRBV6-5 and TRBJ1-1; D gene unclear. Trimming cost V 7 bases and J 0 bases, with 12 bases left between them. The CDR3 spans 14 residues. Germline V gene data show CDR1 as MNHEY and CDR2 as SVGAGI. CDR3 sequence reads: CASTSSPVNTEAFF. DNA of the CDR3: TGTGCCAGCACCTCGTCCCCAGTGAACACTGAAGCTTTCTTT.

This sequence joins TRBV7-8 and TRBJ1-3; 8 bases are shared with TRBD1. Losses at the gene ends were 5 bases for V and 3 bases for J; bases not matched to a gene: 6. The CDR3 is 15 residues long. Germline V gene lookup returns CDR1 SGHVS and CDR2 FQNEAQ. This CDR3 is CASSRRTGNGNTIYF. Here the CDR3 DNA reads TGTGCCAGCAGCCGACGGACAGGGAATGGAAACACCATATATTTT.

This chain connects TRBV7-6 to TRBJ2-5, with 15 bases lining up with TRBD2. The CDR3 length is 15 residues. V lost 7 bases and J lost 5; bases outside the gene matches: 5. Germline V CDR1 and CDR2: SGHVS, FNYEAQ. CDR3 DNA: TGTGCCAGCACTTCTGGGACTAGCGGGGGGGAGACCCAGTACTTC. Translated: CASTSGTSGGETQYF.

The rearrangement uses TRBV3-1 and TRBJ1-1; no reliable D call. The ends were cut back, 4 bases at V and 6 bases at J, with 12 bases in the middle. The CDR3 loop spans 13 amino acids. Germline V gene sequence: CDR1 LGHDT, CDR2 YNNKEL (reference sequence). CDR3 coding DNA: TGTGCCAGCAGCCCCCTCCCGGGGTCTGAAGCTTTCTTT. Protein: CASSPLPGSEAFF.

In this sample, this clonotype turned up a few times. The V call is TRBV7-2, the J call TRBJ1-6, with 7 bases lining up with TRBD1. CDR1 SGHTA and CDR2 FQGNSA come from the germline V gene. V lost 3 bases and J lost 11; bases outside the gene matches: 16. The CDR3 extends over 17 amino acids. The CDR3 region has the DNA TGTGCCAGCAGCTTTAATACCCCCGGGCCAGGGGGTACACCCCTCCACTTT. It codes for CASSFNTPGPGGTPLHF.

The rearrangement uses TRBV7-8 and TRBJ2-5; perhaps TRBD2 as D (5 bases). Trimming shortened V by 0 bases and J by 1 base, and 15 bases separated the two germline ends. Germline CDR1 SGHVS, CDR2 FQNEAQ. The CDR3 runs to 17 residues. The CDR3 DNA is TGTGCCAGCAGCTTAGCGCGTGTTCGGACTCCCCAAGAGACCCAGTACTTC. Translated: CASSLARVRTPQETQYF.

This CDR3 is CASSLYGLADNEQFF. The DNA for the CDR3 is TGTGCCAGCAGCTTATATGGACTAGCAGACAATGAGCAGTTCTTC. This chain joins TRBV7-3 and TRBJ2-1; 8 bases are a match to TRBD2. J was trimmed by 5 bases and V by 2 bases; bases with no gene match: 5. This CDR3 is built from 15 residues. Per germline, CDR1 SGHTA and CDR2 FQGTGA. Full variable domain (remainder filled in from reference TRBV7-3 and TRBJ2-1): GAGVSQTPSNKVTEKGKYVELRCDPISGHTALYWYRQSLGQGPEFLIYFQGTGAADDSGLPNDRFFAVRPEGSVSTLKIQRTERGDSAVYLCASSLYGLADNEQFFGPGTRLTVL.

The V call is TRBV3-1, the J call TRBJ1-2, with TRBD1 as a possible D gene (5 bases). The CDR3 is 14 residues long. The germline V gene encodes CDR1 LGHDT and CDR2 YNNKEL (reference sequence). Deletions cut 0 bases from V and 4 bases from J, with 9 bases between. The DNA of the CDR3 is TGTGCCAGCAGCCAAGATGGGGGGAGCTATGGCTACACCTTC. It specifies CASSQDGGSYGYTF.

The chain uses TRBV5-1 and TRBJ2-4; D is perhaps TRBD1 (6 bases). Germline lookup yields CDR1 SGHRS and CDR2 YFSETQ. With 4 bases removed from V and 8 bases from J, the gap between germline ends came to 16 bases. The CDR3 extends over 14 amino acids. This chain's CDR3 is CASSIGQTGDIQYF. The CDR3 DNA is TGCGCCAGCAGCATCGGACAGACCGGGGACATTCAGTACTTC.

This clonotype was found a few times. The chain combines TRBV21-1 with TRBJ2-7; the D call of TRBD1 is as the table states it, not checked on the DNA. TRBV21-1 represents a pseudogene. The length of the CDR3 is 17 residues. The CDR3 protein is CASSKVARRLAFYEQYF. DNA of the CDR3: TGTGCCAGCAGCAAAGTGGCCCGGCGTCTCGCCTTCTACGAGCAGTACTTC.

CDR3 loop: CSVRDRDPNEQFF. As DNA, the CDR3 is TGCAGCGTCCGGGACAGGGATCCTAATGAGCAGTTCTTC. This chain joins TRBV29-1 and TRBJ2-1; 9 positions agree with TRBD1. This CDR3 spans 13 amino acids. V trimming: 6 bases; J trimming: 7 bases; junction bases outside the gene matches: 7. Germline V CDR1 and CDR2: SQVTM, ANQGSEA.

This clonotype was detected only a few times. This chain uses TRBV11-2 with TRBJ2-2, with 8 bases matching TRBD2. Per the germline V gene, CDR1 is SGHAT and CDR2 is FQNNGV. The ends lost 6 bases at V and 1 base at J; junction bases unmatched: 7. The CDR3 has 16 residues. CDR3 in amino acids: CASRLTAGGNTGELFF. The CDR3 DNA follows: TGTGCCAGCAGATTGACGGCGGGGGGGAACACCGGGGAGCTGTTTTTT.

This clonotype was seen a few times. The CDR3 region is CASSEKVTRVGEETQYF. The CDR3 DNA sequence: TGTGCCAGCAGTGAAAAAGTGACAAGGGTGGGGGAAGAGACCCAGTACTTC. This rearrangement joins TRBV25-1 to TRBJ2-5; D is perhaps TRBD1 or TRBD2 (5 bases each). This CDR3 comprises 17 residues. Trimming cost V 2 bases and J 3 bases, with 19 bases left between them. CDR1 and CDR2 from the germline V gene are MGHDK and SYGVNS.

This clonotype was seen a few times. This chain links TRBV6-5 with TRBJ2-2, with D maybe TRBD2 (6 bases). Germline assignment: CDR1 MNHEY and CDR2 SVGAGI. This CDR3 is built from 13 residues. The V end lost 4 bases, the J end lost 6 bases, and 9 bases lay between the germline ends. CDR3 amino acids: CASSWRGPGELFF. The CDR3 coding sequence is TGTGCCAGCAGTTGGAGGGGTCCCGGGGAGCTGTTTTTT.

The chain is built from TRBV18 and TRBJ2-7; 8 positions agree with TRBD1. CDR3 length: 16 amino acids. Per germline, CDR1 KGHSH and CDR2 LQKENI. Trimming took 0 bases from V and 1 from J; bases not matched to a gene: 5. The CDR3: CASSPPGQGPSYEQYF. CDR3 coding DNA: TGTGCCAGCTCACCACCCGGACAGGGACCATCCTACGAGCAGTACTTC.

The genes are TRBV15 and TRBJ2-3; D is perhaps TRBD1 (6 bases). The CDR3 loop spans 15 amino acids. V lost 4 bases and J lost 0, with 11 bases in between. Germline V gene sequence: CDR1 LNHNV, CDR2 YYDKDF (reference sequence). The CDR3: CATSTGDWSTDTQYF. CDR3 in DNA: TGTGCCACCAGCACAGGGGATTGGAGCACAGATACGCAGTATTTT.

This clonotype was observed at least ten times. This chain links TRBV24-1 with TRBJ2-5, with 12 bases identical to TRBD1. There are 16 residues in the CDR3. CDR1 is KGHDR and CDR2 is SFDVKD in the germline V gene. Trimming took 4 bases from V and 4 from J; bases not matched to a gene: 6. CDR3: CATSDPGTGGGETQYF. CDR3 coding DNA: TGTGCCACCAGTGACCCCGGGACAGGGGGCGGAGAGACCCAGTACTTC.

Many counts were recorded for this clonotype. The chain joins TRBV3-1 to TRBJ1-1, with D hard to call. The V end was cut by 1 base, the J end by 1 base, with 4 bases between. The CDR3 has 13 residues. The V gene's germline CDR1 is LGHDT and CDR2 YNNKEL (reference sequence). The DNA for the CDR3 is TGTGCCAGCAGCCAAGGGCGGAACACTGAAGCTTTCTTT. Protein product: CASSQGRNTEAFF.

The chain is built from TRBV5-1 and TRBJ2-2, with D maybe TRBD1 (7 bases). Germline CDR1 reads SGHRS; CDR2 reads YFSETQ. The V end lost 5 bases, the J end lost 1 base, and 21 bases lay between the germline ends. This CDR3 comprises 18 residues. CDR3: CASRIGGGAHLNTGELFF. Written as DNA, the CDR3 is TGCGCCAGCAGAATCGGAGGGGGCGCCCACCTGAACACCGGGGAGCTGTTTTTT.

The rearrangement links TRBV15 to TRBJ2-5, with 10 bases fitting TRBD2. CDR3 length: 15 amino acids. The V segment lost 5 bases and the J segment 5 bases; nucleotides outside the gene matches: 8. The V gene's germline CDR1 is LNHNV and CDR2 YYDKDF (reference sequence). CDR3: CATSVGLAFSETQYF. The CDR3, as DNA: TGTGCCACCAGCGTGGGACTAGCGTTCTCCGAGACCCAGTACTTC.

This chain uses TRBV20-1 with TRBJ2-7, with no clear D. The V end was cut by 1 base, the J end by 3 bases, with 7 bases between. Germline V CDR1 and CDR2: DFQATT, SNEGSKA (reference sequence). The CDR3 has 12 residues. The CDR3 DNA is TGCAGTGCTAGAGTATTAGACTACGAGCAGTACTTC. Translated: CSARVLDYEQYF.

The chain recombines TRBV7-8 with TRBJ1-2; possible D gene TRBD1, 6 bases. Per the germline V gene, CDR1 is SGHVS and CDR2 is FQNEAQ. The V and J ends lost 1 base and 4 bases respectively, with 22 bases between them. The CDR3 totals 18 residues. The CDR3 is CASSLEAAPRQVFYGYTF. DNA for the CDR3: TGTGCCAGCAGCTTAGAAGCTGCCCCAAGACAGGTTTTCTATGGCTACACCTTC.

J is TRBJ2-3 and V is TRBV7-3; D is unresolved. Trimming left V 5 bases short and J 5 bases short, with 11 bases between. The CDR3 covers 13 residues. Germline V gives CDR1 SGHTA, CDR2 FQGTGA. Written as DNA, the CDR3 is TGTGCCAGCAGCCCCATCGCTCTAGATACGCAGTATTTT. The encoded protein is CASSPIALDTQYF.

This clonotype was seen a few times. V and J are TRBV20-1 and TRBJ2-1; 8 bases match TRBD2. There are 16 residues in the CDR3. V lost 0 bases to trimming and J lost 5 bases; unmatched junction nucleotides: 9. The germline V gene encodes CDR1 DFQATT and CDR2 SNEGSKA (reference sequence). CDR3 sequence reads: CSARDPRAGAHNEQFF. The CDR3 DNA reads TGCAGTGCTAGAGATCCCAGAGCGGGGGCCCACAATGAGCAGTTCTTC.

This clonotype was seen a few times. The chain employs TRBV7-8 and TRBJ2-3, with 9 bases matching TRBD2. From germline, CDR1 is SGHVS and CDR2 FQNEAQ. V lost 0 bases and J lost 1; bases outside the gene matches: 5. The CDR3 contains 17 residues. This chain's CDR3 is CASSLARTSAGTDTQYF. The CDR3 nucleotides are TGTGCCAGCAGCTTAGCGAGGACTAGCGCGGGCACAGATACGCAGTATTTT.

This clonotype was found a few times. The chain couples TRBV20-1 to TRBJ1-1; 9 positions agree with TRBD1. The CDR3 has 14 amino acids. The V and J ends lost 5 bases and 4 bases, in that order; junction bases with no gene match: 8. Germline values: CDR1 DFQATT, CDR2 SNEGSKA (reference sequence). The CDR3: CSAGGTGLSTEAFF. The CDR3 DNA reads as TGCAGTGCTGGCGGGACAGGGTTGAGCACTGAAGCTTTCTTT.

This chain connects TRBV6-2 or TRBV6-3 to TRBJ1-1, with a tentative D call TRBD1 (6 bases). Trimming took 2 bases from V and 0 from J, leaving 13 bases between them. Germline V gives CDR1 MNHEY, CDR2 SVGEGT. The CDR3 sequence is 16 residues long. The CDR3 is CASSYQWRDMNTEAFF. DNA of the CDR3: TGTGCCAGCAGTTACCAGTGGAGGGACATGAACACTGAAGCTTTCTTT.

This clonotype has only a few counts. The chain combines TRBV14 with TRBJ2-5, with unresolved D. The CDR3 length is 13 residues. In germline, CDR1 is SGHDN, CDR2 FVKESK. V was shortened by 5 bases and J by 3 bases, with 10 bases between the two germline ends. For the CDR3, the DNA is TGTGCCAGCAGCACCGGGTTAAAAGAGACCCAGTACTTC. This encodes CASSTGLKETQYF. The variable domain in full, completed from reference TRBV14 and TRBJ2-5, reads EAGVTQFPSHSVIEKGQTVTLRCDPISGHDNLYWYRRVMGKEIKFLLHFVKESKQDESGMPNNRFLAERTGGTYSTLKVQPAELEDSGVYFCASSTGLKETQYFGPGTRLLVL.

The V and J genes are TRBV7-2 and TRBJ1-2; no definite D call. The CDR3 runs to 14 residues. V was cut by 3 bases and J by 9 bases, with 17 bases left in between. Germline assignment: CDR1 SGHTA and CDR2 FQGNSA. CDR3 sequence (DNA): TGTGCCAGCAGCTTTCAAGCGGGTGGTAGGAGCTACACCTTC. The encoded protein is CASSFQAGGRSYTF.

V gene TRBV12-3 or TRBV12-4 combines with J gene TRBJ2-7; TRBD1 agrees at 7 bases. V lost 6 bases, J lost 4 bases, and 6 bases stayed unmatched. CDR3 length equals 13 residues. CDR3 sequence: CASRRWDRYEQYF. In DNA, the CDR3 is TGTGCCAGCAGGCGATGGGACAGATACGAGCAGTACTTC.

The chain carries TRBV12-3 or TRBV12-4 and TRBJ1-2, with 7 nucleotides matching TRBD1. The CDR3 extends over 16 amino acids. Germline trimming cut 4 bases from V and 5 bases from J; bases unmatched to any gene: 13. The CDR3 DNA follows: TGTGCCAGCAGTTCGACTCGGACAGGTGTAAATTATGGCTACACCTTC. Its protein product is CASSSTRTGVNYGYTF.